The 23 T cell receptor beta chains below were found in one sample sequenced in a study of OX40 agonist ivuxolimab in advanced cancers. Clones were read by immunoSEQ multiplex PCR, and TCRdb kept only the in-frame ones, dropping some. The profile covers about 55,000 clones, with 80% appearing a single time and approximately 4.4% taken by the ten largest. This specimen was CD4+ or CD8+ T cells sorted from blood, taken in a trial of the OX40 agonist ivuxolimab. These receptors came from an adult with an advanced solid tumor such as melanoma, head and neck, liver or kidney cancer.

The V and J genes are TRBV11-3 and TRBJ1-1; D might be TRBD1 (5 bases). V was pared by 5 bases and J by 4 bases, with 11 bases between. The CDR3 spans 13 residues. Germline loops: CDR1 SGHNT, CDR2 YENEEA. CDR3 nucleotide sequence: TGTGCCAGCAGCCAAGAGGGGATCACTGAAGCTTTCTTT. Its translation: CASSQEGITEAFF.

The chain links TRBV19 to TRBJ2-6; 8 bases line up with TRBD1. The CDR3 is made up of 16 amino acids. Losses at the gene ends were 6 bases for V and 2 bases for J; bases not matched to a gene: 6. The germline gives CDR1 LNHDA, CDR2 SQIVND (reference sequence). In nucleotides, the CDR3 is TGTGCCAGTAGCCCCCCGACAGGGGCTGGGGCCAACGTCCTGACTTTC. It yields the protein CASSPPTGAGANVLTF.

This chain uses TRBV9 with TRBJ2-2, with D possibly TRBD1 on 6 matching bases. The CDR3 extends over 16 amino acids. V lost 4 bases and J 0 bases, leaving 13 bases between the germline ends. Germline lookup yields CDR1 SGDLS and CDR2 YYNGEE. In nucleotides, the CDR3 is TGTGCCAGCAGCCCTCGGGACATTTCGAACACCGGGGAGCTGTTTTTT. Translation gives CASSPRDISNTGELFF. Combining the CDR3 with reference TRBV9 and TRBJ2-2 gives the whole variable domain DSGVTQTPKHLITATGQRVTLRCSPRSGDLSVYWYQQSLDQGLQFLIQYYNGEERAKGNILERFSAQQFPDLHSELNLSSLELGDSALYFCASSPRDISNTGELFFGEGSRLTVL.

V and J are TRBV5-1 and TRBJ2-2, with D possibly TRBD1 on 5 matching bases. The CDR3 has 14 residues. Germline V CDR1 and CDR2: SGHRS, YFSETQ. V was trimmed by 1 base and J by 7 bases, leaving 11 bases between them. CDR3 in amino acids: CASSLWQGDGELFF. CDR3 in DNA: TGCGCCAGCAGCTTGTGGCAGGGTGACGGGGAGCTGTTTTTT.

This sequence joins TRBV11-2 and TRBJ2-6; tentative D call: TRBD1 (5 bases). Germline V gene sequence: CDR1 SGHAT, CDR2 FQNNGV. The CDR3 consists of 15 residues. V lost 3 bases and J 0 bases, leaving 6 bases between the germline ends. The CDR3 region is CASSFQGSGANVLTF. The CDR3 bases are TGTGCCAGCAGCTTTCAGGGCTCTGGGGCCAACGTCCTGACTTTC.

The CDR3: CASSLVENTIYF. The CDR3 DNA reads as TGTGCCAGCAGCTTGGTGGAAAACACCATATATTTT. The rearrangement joins TRBV7-2 to TRBJ1-3; D not certain. Germline values: CDR1 SGHTA, CDR2 FQGNSA. With 3 bases removed from V and 6 bases from J, the gap between germline ends came to 6 bases. The CDR3 loop spans 12 amino acids.

The chain carries TRBV5-1 and TRBJ1-2, with TRBD1 identical over 7 bases. The germline V gene has CDR1 SGHRS and CDR2 YFSETQ. J was trimmed by 2 bases and V by 4 bases; bases with no gene match: 5. The CDR3 runs to 14 residues. The CDR3: CASSPTGQNYGYTF. CDR3 nucleotides: TGCGCCAGCAGCCCCACGGGACAGAACTATGGCTACACCTTC.

A remark on this clone: Other DNA sequences in this sample translate to the same CDR3. This chain connects TRBV7-8 to TRBJ1-1, with a possible D match to TRBD1 (5 bases). In germline, CDR1 is SGHVS, CDR2 FQNEAQ. This CDR3 contains 13 residues. V was trimmed by 0 bases and J by 5 bases, leaving 7 bases between them. In nucleotides, the CDR3 is TGTGCCAGCAGCTTAGCGGGGGTTACTGAAGCTTTCTTT. Amino acids: CASSLAGVTEAFF.

The chain combines TRBV7-2 with TRBJ2-7; perhaps TRBD2 as D (5 bases). V lost 10 bases and J lost 0, with 10 bases in between. CDR1 and CDR2 from the germline V gene are SGHTA and FQGNSA. CDR3 length: 12 residues. CDR3 residues: CAITRSSYEQYF. In DNA, the CDR3 is TGTGCCATCACTAGGAGCTCCTACGAGCAGTACTTC.

The V call is TRBV9, the J call TRBJ2-2; no definite D call. V was cut by 0 bases and J by 2 bases, with 2 bases left in between. Germline V gene data show CDR1 as SGDLS and CDR2 as YYNGEE. This CDR3 region has 13 residues. CDR3 sequence: CASSVENTGELFF. CDR3 nucleotide sequence: TGTGCCAGCAGCGTAGAAAACACCGGGGAGCTGTTTTTT.

Regarding this clone: Within the sample, other DNA sequences also encode this same CDR3. The CDR3 coding sequence is TGTGCCTGGAGTCGACAGAACACTGAAGCTTTCTTT. Encoded protein: CAWSRQNTEAFF. This chain links TRBV30 with TRBJ1-1, with unresolved D. The V and J ends lost 2 bases and 1 base respectively, with 5 bases between them. The CDR3 loop spans 12 amino acids. Germline V gives CDR1 GTSNPN, CDR2 SVGIG (reference sequence).

The rearrangement joins TRBV18 to TRBJ2-5; possibly TRBD2 for D (6 bases). V lost 0 bases, J lost 2 bases, and 16 bases lay in between. The V gene's germline CDR1 is KGHSH and CDR2 LQKENI. This CDR3 contains 17 residues. The CDR3 DNA is TGTGCCAGCTCACCACCCGGGAGAGGAGGCCTACAAGAGACCCAGTACTTC. Protein sequence: CASSPPGRGGLQETQYF.

The chain joins TRBV28 to TRBJ2-1; 7 positions agree with TRBD2. The CDR3 covers 13 residues. V lost 7 bases to trimming and J lost 6 bases; unmatched junction nucleotides: 6. Germline CDR1 reads MDHEN; CDR2 reads SYDVKM. As DNA, the CDR3 is TGTGCCAGCAAAGGACTAGTCGGCAATGAGCAGTTCTTC. Translation gives CASKGLVGNEQFF.

The V and J genes are TRBV4-1 and TRBJ2-7, with a tentative D call TRBD1 (6 bases). This CDR3 has 13 amino acids. CDR1 is MGHRA, CDR2 YSYEKL, per germline. Trimming took off 1 base at V and 5 bases at J, with 9 bases between the two ends. For the CDR3, the DNA is TGCGCCAGCAGCCAAGGCGAGGGGGACGAGCAGTACTTC. As protein: CASSQGEGDEQYF.

Notes on this clone: The same CDR3 can be traced to other DNA sequences in this sample. This rearrangement joins TRBV29-1 to TRBJ1-5, with D tentatively TRBD1 (5 bases). There are 12 residues in the CDR3. V lost 5 bases, J lost 4 bases, and 9 bases lay in between. CDR1 is SQVTM and CDR2 is ANQGSEA in the germline V gene. The CDR3 is CSVRDGNQPQHF. DNA of the CDR3: TGCAGCGTTCGGGACGGTAATCAGCCCCAGCATTTT. The full variable domain, with the rest looked up from reference TRBV29-1 and TRBJ1-5, is SAVISQKPSRDICQRGTSLTIQCQVDSQVTMMFWYRQQPGQSLTLIATANQGSEATYESGFVIDKFPISRPNLTFSTLTVSNMSPEDSSIYLCSVRDGNQPQHFGDGTRLSIL.

The CDR3 loop is CASRSGTSGEETQYF. CDR3 nucleotides: TGCGCCAGCAGGTCCGGGACTAGCGGTGAAGAGACCCAGTACTTC. The gene calls are TRBV10-2 and TRBJ2-5; 11 bases match TRBD2. With V trimmed by 6 bases and J by 3 bases, 6 bases remained unmatched. From germline, CDR1 is WSHSY and CDR2 SAAADI. The CDR3 consists of 15 residues.

The chain recombines TRBV6-6 with TRBJ1-1; D call uncertain. V lost 5 bases to trimming and J lost 0 bases, with 13 bases between them. Germline V gene lookup returns CDR1 MNHNY and CDR2 SVGAGI (reference sequence). The CDR3 totals 15 residues. The CDR3 DNA reads TGTGCCAGCAGTCCACAAGGCGTCGTGAACACTGAAGCTTTCTTT. Its translation is CASSPQGVVNTEAFF.

The genes are TRBV18 and TRBJ1-2; possibly TRBD1 for D (5 bases). The CDR3 spans 12 residues. Trimming removed 6 bases from V and 7 bases from J, with 12 bases in between. Germline V CDR1 and CDR2: KGHSH, LQKENI. The CDR3 sequence: CASSRLGLGYTF. Written as DNA, the CDR3 is TGTGCCAGCTCCCGTTTGGGGCTTGGCTACACCTTC. Full variable domain (remainder filled in from reference TRBV18 and TRBJ1-2): NAGVMQNPRHLVRRRGQEARLRCSPMKGHSHVYWYRQLPEEGLKFMVYLQKENIIDESGMPKERFSAEFPKEGPSILRIQQVVRGDSAAYFCASSRLGLGYTFGSGTRLTVV.

This chain uses TRBV21-1 with TRBJ2-5; the table's D call, TRBD2, was not checked against the DNA. TRBV21-1 represents a pseudogene. This CDR3 comprises 17 residues. This CDR3 is CASSIPEGPKMAETQYF. The CDR3 region has the DNA TGTGCCAGCAGCATCCCGGAGGGACCGAAAATGGCAGAGACCCAGTACTTC.

This rearrangement joins TRBV7-9 to TRBJ1-3; no clear D. V was shortened by 0 bases and J by 6 bases, with 6 bases between the two germline ends. The CDR3 covers 13 residues. Per germline, CDR1 SEHNR and CDR2 FQNEAQ (reference sequence). In nucleotides, the CDR3 is TGTGCCAGCAGCTTAGCCAGGTCAAACACCATATATTTT. Protein sequence: CASSLARSNTIYF.

The V and J genes are TRBV6-5 and TRBJ2-7; a possible D gene is TRBD2 (5 bases). The CDR3 is 13 amino acids. Germline CDR1 is MNHEY and CDR2 is SVGAGI. Trimming left V 7 bases short and J 2 bases short, with 12 bases between. The CDR3 sequence is CASTGLGTYEQYF. CDR3 DNA: TGTGCCAGCACGGGCCTCGGGACCTACGAGCAGTACTTC.

This chain connects TRBV14 to TRBJ2-5; D not certain. V was pared by 3 bases and J by 5 bases, with 7 bases between. Germline assignment: CDR1 SGHDN and CDR2 FVKESK. This CDR3 is 12 amino acids long. The CDR3 protein is CASSHLLETQYF. DNA for the CDR3: TGTGCCAGCAGCCACCTCCTTGAGACCCAGTACTTC.

The rearrangement links TRBV30 to TRBJ2-7; TRBD1 or TRBD2 may be the D gene (6 bases each). This CDR3 region has 15 residues. CDR1 and CDR2 from the germline V gene are GTSNPN and SVGIG (reference sequence). Trimming shortened V by 5 bases and J by 5 bases, and 22 bases separated the two germline ends. DNA of the CDR3: TGTGCCTGGGGGGGGACACCAGAGCCCCCCGACGAGCAGTACTTC. The encoded protein is CAWGGTPEPPDEQYF. The full variable domain, in which reference TRBV30 and TRBJ2-7 provide the parts outside the CDR3, is SQTIHQWPATLVQPVGSPLSLECTVEGTSNPNLYWYRQAAGRGLQLLFYSVGIGQISSEVPQNLSASRPQDRQFILSSKKLLLSDSGFYLCAWGGTPEPPDEQYFGPGTRLTVT.